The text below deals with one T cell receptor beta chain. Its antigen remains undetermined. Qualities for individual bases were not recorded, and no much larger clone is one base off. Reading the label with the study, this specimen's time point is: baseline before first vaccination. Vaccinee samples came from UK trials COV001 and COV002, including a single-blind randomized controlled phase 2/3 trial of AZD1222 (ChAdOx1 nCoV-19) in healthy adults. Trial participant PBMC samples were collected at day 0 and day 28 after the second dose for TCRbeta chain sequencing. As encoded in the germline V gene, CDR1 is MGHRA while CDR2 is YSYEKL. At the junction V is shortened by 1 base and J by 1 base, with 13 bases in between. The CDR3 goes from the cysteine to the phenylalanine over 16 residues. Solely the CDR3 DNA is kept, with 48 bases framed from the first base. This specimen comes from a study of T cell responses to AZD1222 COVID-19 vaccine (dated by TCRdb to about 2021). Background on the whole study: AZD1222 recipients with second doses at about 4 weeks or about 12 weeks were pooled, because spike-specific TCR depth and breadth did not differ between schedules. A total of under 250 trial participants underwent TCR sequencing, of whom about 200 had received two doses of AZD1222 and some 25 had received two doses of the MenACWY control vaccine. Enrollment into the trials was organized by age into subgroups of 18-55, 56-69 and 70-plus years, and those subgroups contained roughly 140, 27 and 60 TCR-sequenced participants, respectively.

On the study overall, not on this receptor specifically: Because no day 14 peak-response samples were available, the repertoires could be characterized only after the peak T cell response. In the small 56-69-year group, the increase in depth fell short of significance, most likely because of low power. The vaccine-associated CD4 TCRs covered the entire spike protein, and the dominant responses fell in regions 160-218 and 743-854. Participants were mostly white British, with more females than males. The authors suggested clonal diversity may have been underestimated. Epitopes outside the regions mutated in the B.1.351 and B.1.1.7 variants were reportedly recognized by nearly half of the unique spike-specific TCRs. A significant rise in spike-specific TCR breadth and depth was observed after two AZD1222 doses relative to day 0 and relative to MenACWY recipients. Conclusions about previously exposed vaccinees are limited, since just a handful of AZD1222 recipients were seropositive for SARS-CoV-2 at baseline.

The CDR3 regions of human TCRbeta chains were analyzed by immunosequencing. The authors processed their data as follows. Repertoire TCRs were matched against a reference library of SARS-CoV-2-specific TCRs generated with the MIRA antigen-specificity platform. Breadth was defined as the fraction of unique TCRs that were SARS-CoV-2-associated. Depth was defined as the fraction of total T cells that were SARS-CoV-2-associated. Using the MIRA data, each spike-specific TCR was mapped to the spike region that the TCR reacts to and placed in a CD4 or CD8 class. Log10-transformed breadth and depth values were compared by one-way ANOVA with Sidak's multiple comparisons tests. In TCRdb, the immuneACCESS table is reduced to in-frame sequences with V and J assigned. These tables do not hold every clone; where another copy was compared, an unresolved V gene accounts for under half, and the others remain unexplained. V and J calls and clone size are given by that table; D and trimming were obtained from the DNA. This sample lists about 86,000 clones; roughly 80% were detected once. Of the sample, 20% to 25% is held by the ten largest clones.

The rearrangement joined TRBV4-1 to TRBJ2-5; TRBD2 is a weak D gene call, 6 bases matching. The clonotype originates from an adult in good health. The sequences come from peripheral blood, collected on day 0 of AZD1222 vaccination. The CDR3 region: CASSQGNSGPQETQYF. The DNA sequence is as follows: TGCGCCAGCAGCCAAGGGAATAGCGGACCCCAAGAGACCCAGTACTTC.